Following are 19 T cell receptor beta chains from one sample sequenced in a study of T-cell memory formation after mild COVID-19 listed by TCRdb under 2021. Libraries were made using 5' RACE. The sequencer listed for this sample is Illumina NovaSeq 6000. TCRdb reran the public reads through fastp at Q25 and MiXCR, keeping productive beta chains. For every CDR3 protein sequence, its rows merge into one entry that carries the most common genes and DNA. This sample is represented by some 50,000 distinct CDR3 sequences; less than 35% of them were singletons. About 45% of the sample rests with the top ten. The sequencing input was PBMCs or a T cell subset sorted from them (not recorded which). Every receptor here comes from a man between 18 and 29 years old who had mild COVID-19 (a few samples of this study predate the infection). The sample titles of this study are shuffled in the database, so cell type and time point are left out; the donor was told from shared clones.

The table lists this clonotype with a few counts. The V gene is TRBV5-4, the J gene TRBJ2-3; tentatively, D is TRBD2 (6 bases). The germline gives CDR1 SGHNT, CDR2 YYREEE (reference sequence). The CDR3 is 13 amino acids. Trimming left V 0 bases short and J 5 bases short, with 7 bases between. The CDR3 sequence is CASSLGRGDTQYF. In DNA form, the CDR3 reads TGTGCCAGCAGCTTGGGGCGGGGAGATACGCAGTATTTT.

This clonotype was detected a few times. The CDR3 DNA sequence: TGTGCCAGCAGCTTAGGGGGAGGACTAACCCTTCCCTACGAGCAGTACTTC. Translation gives CASSLGGGLTLPYEQYF. This sequence joins TRBV7-8 and TRBJ2-7, with a possible D match to TRBD2 (6 bases). Trimming took off 1 base at V and 2 bases at J, with 18 bases between the two ends. From germline, CDR1 is SGHVS and CDR2 FQNEAQ. The CDR3 has 17 residues.

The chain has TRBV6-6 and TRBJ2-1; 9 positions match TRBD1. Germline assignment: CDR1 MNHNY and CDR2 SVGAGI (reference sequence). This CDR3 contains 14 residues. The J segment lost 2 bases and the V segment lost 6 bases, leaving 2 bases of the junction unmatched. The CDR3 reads CASSRDRAYNEQFF. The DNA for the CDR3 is TGTGCCAGCAGCCGGGACAGGGCCTACAATGAGCAGTTCTTC.

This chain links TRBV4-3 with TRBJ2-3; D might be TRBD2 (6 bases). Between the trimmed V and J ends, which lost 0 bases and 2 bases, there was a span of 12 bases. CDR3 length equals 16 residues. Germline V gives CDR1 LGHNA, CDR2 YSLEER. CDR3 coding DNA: TGCGCCAGCAGCCAAGACGGGGGAGCGGACACAGATACGCAGTATTTT. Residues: CASSQDGGADTDTQYF.

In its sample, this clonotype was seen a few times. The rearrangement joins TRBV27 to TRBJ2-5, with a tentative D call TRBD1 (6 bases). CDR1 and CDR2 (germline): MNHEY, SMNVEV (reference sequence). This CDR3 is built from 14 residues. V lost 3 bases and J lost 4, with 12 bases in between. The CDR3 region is CASSLQGQPETQYF. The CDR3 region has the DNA TGTGCCAGCAGTTTGCAGGGGCAACCAGAGACCCAGTACTTC.

This chain's CDR3 is CASSLTTSYEQYF. In nucleotides, the CDR3 is TGCGCCAGCAGCCTGACAACTTCCTACGAGCAGTACTTC. This chain uses TRBV5-1 with TRBJ2-7, with unresolved D. Trimming took 4 bases from V and 1 from J, leaving 9 bases between them. This CDR3 comprises 13 residues. The germline V gene has CDR1 SGHRS and CDR2 YFSETQ.

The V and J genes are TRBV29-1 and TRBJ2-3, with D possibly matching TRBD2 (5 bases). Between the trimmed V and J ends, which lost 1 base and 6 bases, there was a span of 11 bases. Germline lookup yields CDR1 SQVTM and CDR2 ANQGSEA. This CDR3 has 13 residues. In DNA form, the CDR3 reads TGCAGCGTTGAAGGGGAGAAGGGCGATACGCAGTATTTT. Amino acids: CSVEGEKGDTQYF.

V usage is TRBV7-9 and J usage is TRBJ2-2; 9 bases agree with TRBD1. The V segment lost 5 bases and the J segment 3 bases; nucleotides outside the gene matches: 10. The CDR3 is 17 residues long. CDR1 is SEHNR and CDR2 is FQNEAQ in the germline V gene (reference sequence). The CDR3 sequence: CASSHPRGQGHTGELFF. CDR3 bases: TGTGCCAGCAGCCACCCTAGGGGACAGGGTCACACCGGGGAGCTGTTTTTT.

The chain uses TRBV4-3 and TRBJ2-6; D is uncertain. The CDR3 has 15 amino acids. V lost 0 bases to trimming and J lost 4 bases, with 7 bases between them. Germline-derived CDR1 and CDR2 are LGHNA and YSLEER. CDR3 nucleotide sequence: TGCGCCAGCAGCCAAGACCGGTGGGGGGCCAACGTCCTGACTTTC. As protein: CASSQDRWGANVLTF.

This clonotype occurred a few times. The CDR3 is CASSLRSGGPSYEQYF. Written as DNA, the CDR3 is TGTGCCAGCAGTTTAAGGAGCGGGGGGCCTTCCTACGAGCAGTACTTC. The V and J genes are TRBV12-3 or TRBV12-4 and TRBJ2-7, with 9 bases lining up with TRBD2. CDR3 length: 16 residues. With V trimmed by 2 bases and J by 1 base, 6 bases remained unmatched.

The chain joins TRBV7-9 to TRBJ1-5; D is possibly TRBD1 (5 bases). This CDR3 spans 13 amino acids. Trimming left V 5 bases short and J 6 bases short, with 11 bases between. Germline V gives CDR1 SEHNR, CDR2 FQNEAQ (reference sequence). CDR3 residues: CASSLGGAQPQHF. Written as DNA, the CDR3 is TGTGCCAGCAGCCTCGGGGGTGCTCAGCCCCAGCATTTT.

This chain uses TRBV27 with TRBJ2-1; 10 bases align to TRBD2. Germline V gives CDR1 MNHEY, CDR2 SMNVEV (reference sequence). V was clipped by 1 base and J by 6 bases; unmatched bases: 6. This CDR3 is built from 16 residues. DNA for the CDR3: TGTGCCAGCAGTTTATTGAGCGGGGGGGCGACCAATGAGCAGTTCTTC. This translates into CASSLLSGGATNEQFF.

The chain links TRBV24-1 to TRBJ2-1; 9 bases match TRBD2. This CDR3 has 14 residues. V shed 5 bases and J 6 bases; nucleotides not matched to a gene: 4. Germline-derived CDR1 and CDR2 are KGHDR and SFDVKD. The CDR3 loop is CATSGSGGSNEQFF. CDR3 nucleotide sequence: TGTGCCACCAGTGGTAGCGGGGGATCCAATGAGCAGTTCTTC.

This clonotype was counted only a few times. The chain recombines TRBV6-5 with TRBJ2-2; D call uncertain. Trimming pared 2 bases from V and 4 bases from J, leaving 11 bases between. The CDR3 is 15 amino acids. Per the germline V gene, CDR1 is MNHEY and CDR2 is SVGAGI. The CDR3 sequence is CASSYNGEVTGELFF. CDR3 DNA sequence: TGTGCCAGCAGTTACAATGGCGAAGTCACCGGGGAGCTGTTTTTT.

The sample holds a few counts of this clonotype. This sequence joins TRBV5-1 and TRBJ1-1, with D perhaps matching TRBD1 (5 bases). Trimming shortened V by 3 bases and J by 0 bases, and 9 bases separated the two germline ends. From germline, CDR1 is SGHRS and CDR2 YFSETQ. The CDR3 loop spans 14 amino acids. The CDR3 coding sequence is TGCGCCAGCAGCTGGCGGGGGATGAACACTGAAGCTTTCTTT. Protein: CASSWRGMNTEAFF.

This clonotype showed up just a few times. CDR3 sequence reads: CASSLAGSEETQYF. The CDR3 DNA reads as TGTGCCAGCAGCTTGGCGGGGTCAGAAGAGACCCAGTACTTC. This chain connects TRBV11-3 to TRBJ2-5; D is perhaps TRBD2 (6 bases). CDR3 length equals 14 residues. V was shortened by 3 bases and J by 3 bases, with 11 bases between the two germline ends. Per germline, CDR1 SGHNT and CDR2 YENEEA.

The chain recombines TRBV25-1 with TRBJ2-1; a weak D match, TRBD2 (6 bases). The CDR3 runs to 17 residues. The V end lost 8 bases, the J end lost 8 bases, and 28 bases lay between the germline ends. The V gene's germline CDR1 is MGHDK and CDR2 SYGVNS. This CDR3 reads CASAPKVTSGLGDEQFF. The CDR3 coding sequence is TGTGCCAGCGCGCCAAAGGTGACGTCGGGACTCGGCGATGAGCAGTTCTTC.

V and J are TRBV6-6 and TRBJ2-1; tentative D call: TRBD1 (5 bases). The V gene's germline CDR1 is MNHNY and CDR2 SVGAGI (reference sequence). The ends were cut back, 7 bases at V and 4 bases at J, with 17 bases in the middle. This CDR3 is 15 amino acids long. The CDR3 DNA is TGTGCCAGCACTATCCGAGCCCCAGGGTACAATGAGCAGTTCTTC. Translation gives CASTIRAPGYNEQFF.

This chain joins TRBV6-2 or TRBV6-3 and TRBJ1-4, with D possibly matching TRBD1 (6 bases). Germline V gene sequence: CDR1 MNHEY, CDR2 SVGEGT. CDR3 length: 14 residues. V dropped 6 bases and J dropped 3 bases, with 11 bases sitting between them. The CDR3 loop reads CASSSGTPNEKLFF. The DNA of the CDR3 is TGTGCCAGCAGCTCCGGGACACCTAATGAAAAACTGTTTTTT.